What follows is one T cell receptor (beta chain) and its context. The data were taken from a study of patients and donors after allogeneic stem cell transplantation. The ends were cut back, 8 bases at V and 2 bases at J, with 15 bases in the middle. Germline CDR1 DFQATT, CDR2 SNEGSKA (reference sequence). This CDR3 has 13 residues. TCRdb re-called the RT-PCR reads through MiXCR, storing one row per CDR3 protein. The sample lists about a million distinct CDR3 sequences, 15% to 20% occurring once. The chain combines TRBV20-1 with TRBJ1-2, with no clear D. Sequencing was performed on blood, either unsorted or a sorted T cell fraction (not recorded which). This TCR was sampled from a human donor who was either an allogeneic HSCT recipient or a stem cell or donor lymphocyte infusion donor (not recorded which). It is not recorded whose cells these are; they may come from a transplant donor. The CDR3 nucleotides read TGCAGTCAAGAACTAAGAGAAAACTATGGCTACACCTTC. Its translation: CSQELRENYGYTF.